The rows below give T cell receptor beta chains drawn from one sample of a study of radiotherapy plus CTLA-4 blockade in lung cancer. Some clones are missing from TCRdb's copy, which holds only in-frame ones; the method was immunoSEQ multiplex PCR. The table lists 80,000 to 95,000 clones, around 83% of them singletons. Specimen: peripheral blood, collected from a patient treated with radiotherapy plus ipilimumab. The source of these receptors is a human donor with non-small cell lung cancer that progressed on radiotherapy plus ipilimumab. Both conserved end residues are part of each CDR3. The D gene is left open where the match is weak. Some rows have no size entry. The others give once, few or many, or a class for an expanded clone.

V,J,D,size,DNA,CDR3
TRBV29-1,TRBJ2-3,TRBD2,.,TGCAGCGTTGGGTTGGGCGGACTAGCGGTCTCTAGCACAGATACGCAGTATTTT,CSVGLGGLAVSSTDTQYF
TRBV6-5,TRBJ1-1,TRBD1,few,TGTGCCAGCAGTTGGGGACAGGGGGGGAACACTGAAGCTTTCTTT,CASSWGQGGNTEAFF
TRBV4-1,TRBJ2-1,TRBD2,.,TGCGCCAGCAGCCAGTCTAGCGGGATCTACAATGAGCAGTTCTTC,CASSQSSGIYNEQFF
TRBV7-7,TRBJ2-1,.,few,TGTGCTAGCAGCTTGCACGCGAGTGCGGATGAGCAGTTCTTC,CASSLHASADEQFF
TRBV11-2,TRBJ1-3,.,.,TGTGCCAGCAGCTCGATCAGGGGTAGGGCTGGAAACACCATATATTTT,CASSSIRGRAGNTIYF
TRBV7-8,TRBJ2-3,.,.,TGTGCCAGCAGCTTGGGGACAATCACAGATACGCAGTATTTT,CASSLGTITDTQYF
TRBV5-6,TRBJ1-2,.,.,TGTGCCAGCAGCTTGGAGGGGCACTATGGCTACACCTTC,CASSLEGHYGYTF
TRBV11-2,TRBJ2-1,.,.,TGTGCCAGCAGCCCTCCCGGGGGGCAGGGGAAGCAGGATGAGCAGTTCTTC,CASSPPGGQGKQDEQFF
TRBV11-3,TRBJ2-1,TRBD2,.,TGTGCCAGCAGCCTCGGACTAGCGGGAGTGGAGCAGTTCTTC,CASSLGLAGVEQFF
TRBV28,TRBJ2-1,TRBD2,.,TGTGCCAGCCCTCCGGCGGGACTAGCATCCTACAATGAGCAGTTCTTC,CASPPAGLASYNEQFF
TRBV7-3,TRBJ2-1,.,.,TGTGCCAGCAGCTTGGACAATGAGCAGTTCTTC,CASSLDNEQFF
TRBV7-3,TRBJ2-2,TRBD2,.,TGTGCCAGCAGCATGGGAGGGGTCCGGGCCGGGGAGCTGTTTTTT,CASSMGGVRAGELFF
TRBV7-9,TRBJ2-5,TRBD2,.,TGTGCCAGCAGCTTTTCTCGGGAGGCAGAGACCCAGTACTTC,CASSFSREAETQYF
TRBV27,TRBJ2-1,.,.,TGTGCCAGCAGTTTGATAGACAGCTTTGAAAATGAGCAGTTCTTC,CASSLIDSFENEQFF
TRBV7-3,TRBJ1-1,.,.,TGTGCCAGCAGCTCGGGTGAAGGCACTGAAGCTTTCTTT,CASSSGEGTEAFF
TRBV6-5,TRBJ2-7,.,.,TGTGCCACCCAAGCGGGTGACTACGAGCAGTACTTC,CATQAGDYEQYF
TRBV5-1,TRBJ2-1,TRBD2,.,TGCGCCAGCAGCCTACTAGCGGGAGGGACGTACAATGAGCAGTTCTTC,CASSLLAGGTYNEQFF
TRBV5-1,TRBJ2-3,TRBD1,.,TGCGCCAGCAGTCGGGACAGGGTAACAGATACGCAGTATTTT,CASSRDRVTDTQYF
TRBV9,TRBJ1-2,TRBD1,.,TGTGCCAGCAGCGTAGTACCAGGGGGCGACTATGGCTACACCTTC,CASSVVPGGDYGYTF
TRBV5-1,TRBJ2-5,.,once,TGCGCCAGCAGCTTGGATGGGACGGGGGAGACCCAGTACTTC,CASSLDGTGETQYF
TRBV5-6,TRBJ1-2,.,.,TGTGCCAGCAGCTCAGTCGGAACAGAAGTCTATGGCTACACCTTC,CASSSVGTEVYGYTF
TRBV7-3,TRBJ2-1,TRBD2,.,TGTGCCAGCAGCTTAAACAGCGGGAGGGACAATGAGCAGTTCTTC,CASSLNSGRDNEQFF
TRBV5-1,TRBJ2-1,TRBD2,.,TGCGCCAGCAGCTTACTAGCGGGAACCTACAATGAGCAGTTCTTC,CASSLLAGTYNEQFF
TRBV28,TRBJ2-1,TRBD2,.,TGTGCCAGCAGGACCGAGGGTAGCGGGGACATTATCAATGAGCAGTTCTTC,CASRTEGSGDIINEQFF
TRBV6-4,TRBJ2-1,.,.,TGTGCCAGCTCCGAGCCTAGCACCGGCAATGAGCAGTTCTTC,CASSEPSTGNEQFF
TRBV9,TRBJ2-3,.,once,TGTGCCAGCAGCCGGGACACTAGCACAGATACGCAGTATTTT,CASSRDTSTDTQYF
TRBV6-1,TRBJ2-7,.,.,TGTGCCAGCAGGGGGATCTACGAGCAGTACTTC,CASRGIYEQYF
TRBV7-9,TRBJ2-1,TRBD2,.,TGTGCCAGCAGTTCATCGAGGACTAGCGGGAGCTCCTACAATGAGCAGTTCTTC,CASSSSRTSGSSYNEQFF
TRBV2,TRBJ2-2,.,.,TGTGCCAGCAGGCTGAGGGACACCGTCACCGGGGAGCTGTTTTTT,CASRLRDTVTGELFF
TRBV29-1,TRBJ2-1,TRBD2,few,TGCAGCGTTGAACAGGGGGCGCCTAGCGGGAGCAATGAGCAGTTCTTC,CSVEQGAPSGSNEQFF
TRBV11-2,TRBJ2-5,.,once,TGTGCCAGCAGGTTGGGGGAGACCCAGTACTTC,CASRLGETQYF
TRBV5-1,TRBJ2-7,.,.,TGCGCCAGCAGCTTGGGACAGCCTCGCTCCTACGAGCAGTACTTC,CASSLGQPRSYEQYF
TRBV18,TRBJ2-1,.,.,TGTGCCAGCTCACCGTCACCGGGCCAACCGCAGTTCTTC,CASSPSPGQPQFF
TRBV5-4,TRBJ2-7,TRBD2,.,TGTGCCAGCAAGCGGGGCGGGAGTACGTACGAGCAGTACTTC,CASKRGGSTYEQYF
TRBV14,TRBJ2-7,TRBD2,.,TGTGCCAGCAGCCAAGTAATGCGGGAGGAACCCTACGAGCAGTACTTC,CASSQVMREEPYEQYF
TRBV6-6,TRBJ2-3,.,.,TGTGCCAGCAGTTACGCACCCGGGACAGATACGCAGTATTTT,CASSYAPGTDTQYF
TRBV6-1,TRBJ1-5,.,.,TGTGCCAGCAGAGAAGACAGTTTTAGCAATCAGCCCCAGCATTTT,CASREDSFSNQPQHF
TRBV20-1,TRBJ2-1,.,.,TGCAGTGCTAACCTCAACAATGAGCAGTTCTTC,CSANLNNEQFF
TRBV7-3,TRBJ2-3,TRBD2,.,TGTGCCAGCAGCCCCGGACTAGTTGGGGCAGATACGCAGTATTTT,CASSPGLVGADTQYF
TRBV20-1,TRBJ2-7,TRBD1,once,TGCAGTGCTTGGGACAGCTACGAGCAGTACTTC,CSAWDSYEQYF
TRBV28,TRBJ2-3,TRBD1,few,TGTGCCAGCAGTCCTCCCGGGACAGGGACAGATACGCAGTATTTT,CASSPPGTGTDTQYF
TRBV5-1,TRBJ1-2,TRBD1,.,TGCGCCAGTTCGGCCACAGGGGTCAATGGCTACACCTTC,CASSATGVNGYTF
TRBV6-5,TRBJ2-3,.,medium-sized,TGTGCCAGTATTCAGGGGAGCACAGATACGCAGTATTTT,CASIQGSTDTQYF
TRBV5-1,TRBJ1-4,.,.,TGCGCCAGCAGCTCGAGCGGCCGGGTTAATGAAAAACTGTTTTTT,CASSSSGRVNEKLFF
TRBV5-1,TRBJ2-5,TRBD1,once,TGCGCCAGCAGCTTAGGCAGGGGGCAAGAGACCCAGTACTTC,CASSLGRGQETQYF
TRBV7-9,TRBJ2-3,TRBD2,.,TGTGCCAGCAGCTTAGGCGGCGGGAGGACAGATACGCAGTATTTT,CASSLGGGRTDTQYF
TRBV5-6,TRBJ2-7,.,.,TGTGCCAGCAGCTTGGAGAACGAGCAGTACTTC,CASSLENEQYF
TRBV11-3,TRBJ2-7,.,.,TGTGCCAGCAGCTTAGATTCGGGGACTGAGCAGTACTTC,CASSLDSGTEQYF
TRBV30,TRBJ1-2,.,.,TGTGCCTGGTACAGACCTAAAGGCTACACCTTC,CAWYRPKGYTF
TRBV7-2,TRBJ2-1,.,.,TGTGCCAGCAGCTTCGGACTATCCCTTTTAGCCAATGAGCAGTTCTTC,CASSFGLSLLANEQFF
TRBV7-2,TRBJ1-2,.,large,TGTGCCAGCAGCTTAGCCCCCCCGGGCCACTATGGCTACACCTTC,CASSLAPPGHYGYTF
TRBV7-7,TRBJ2-1,.,.,TGTGCTAGCAGCTTGGGGCTTAGCTCCTACAATGAGCAGTTCTTC,CASSLGLSSYNEQFF
TRBV9,TRBJ2-5,.,.,TGTGCCAGCAGCGTAGAGGTTGGGGGACTCTTGAAAGAGACCCAGTACTTC,CASSVEVGGLLKETQYF
TRBV27,TRBJ2-7,.,.,TGTGCCAGCAGTTCTCTAGCGCCCCACGAGCAGTACTTC,CASSSLAPHEQYF
TRBV6-6,TRBJ1-5,TRBD1,.,TGTGCCAGCACCAAGGACAGGGGGGCGGATCAGCCCCAGCATTTT,CASTKDRGADQPQHF